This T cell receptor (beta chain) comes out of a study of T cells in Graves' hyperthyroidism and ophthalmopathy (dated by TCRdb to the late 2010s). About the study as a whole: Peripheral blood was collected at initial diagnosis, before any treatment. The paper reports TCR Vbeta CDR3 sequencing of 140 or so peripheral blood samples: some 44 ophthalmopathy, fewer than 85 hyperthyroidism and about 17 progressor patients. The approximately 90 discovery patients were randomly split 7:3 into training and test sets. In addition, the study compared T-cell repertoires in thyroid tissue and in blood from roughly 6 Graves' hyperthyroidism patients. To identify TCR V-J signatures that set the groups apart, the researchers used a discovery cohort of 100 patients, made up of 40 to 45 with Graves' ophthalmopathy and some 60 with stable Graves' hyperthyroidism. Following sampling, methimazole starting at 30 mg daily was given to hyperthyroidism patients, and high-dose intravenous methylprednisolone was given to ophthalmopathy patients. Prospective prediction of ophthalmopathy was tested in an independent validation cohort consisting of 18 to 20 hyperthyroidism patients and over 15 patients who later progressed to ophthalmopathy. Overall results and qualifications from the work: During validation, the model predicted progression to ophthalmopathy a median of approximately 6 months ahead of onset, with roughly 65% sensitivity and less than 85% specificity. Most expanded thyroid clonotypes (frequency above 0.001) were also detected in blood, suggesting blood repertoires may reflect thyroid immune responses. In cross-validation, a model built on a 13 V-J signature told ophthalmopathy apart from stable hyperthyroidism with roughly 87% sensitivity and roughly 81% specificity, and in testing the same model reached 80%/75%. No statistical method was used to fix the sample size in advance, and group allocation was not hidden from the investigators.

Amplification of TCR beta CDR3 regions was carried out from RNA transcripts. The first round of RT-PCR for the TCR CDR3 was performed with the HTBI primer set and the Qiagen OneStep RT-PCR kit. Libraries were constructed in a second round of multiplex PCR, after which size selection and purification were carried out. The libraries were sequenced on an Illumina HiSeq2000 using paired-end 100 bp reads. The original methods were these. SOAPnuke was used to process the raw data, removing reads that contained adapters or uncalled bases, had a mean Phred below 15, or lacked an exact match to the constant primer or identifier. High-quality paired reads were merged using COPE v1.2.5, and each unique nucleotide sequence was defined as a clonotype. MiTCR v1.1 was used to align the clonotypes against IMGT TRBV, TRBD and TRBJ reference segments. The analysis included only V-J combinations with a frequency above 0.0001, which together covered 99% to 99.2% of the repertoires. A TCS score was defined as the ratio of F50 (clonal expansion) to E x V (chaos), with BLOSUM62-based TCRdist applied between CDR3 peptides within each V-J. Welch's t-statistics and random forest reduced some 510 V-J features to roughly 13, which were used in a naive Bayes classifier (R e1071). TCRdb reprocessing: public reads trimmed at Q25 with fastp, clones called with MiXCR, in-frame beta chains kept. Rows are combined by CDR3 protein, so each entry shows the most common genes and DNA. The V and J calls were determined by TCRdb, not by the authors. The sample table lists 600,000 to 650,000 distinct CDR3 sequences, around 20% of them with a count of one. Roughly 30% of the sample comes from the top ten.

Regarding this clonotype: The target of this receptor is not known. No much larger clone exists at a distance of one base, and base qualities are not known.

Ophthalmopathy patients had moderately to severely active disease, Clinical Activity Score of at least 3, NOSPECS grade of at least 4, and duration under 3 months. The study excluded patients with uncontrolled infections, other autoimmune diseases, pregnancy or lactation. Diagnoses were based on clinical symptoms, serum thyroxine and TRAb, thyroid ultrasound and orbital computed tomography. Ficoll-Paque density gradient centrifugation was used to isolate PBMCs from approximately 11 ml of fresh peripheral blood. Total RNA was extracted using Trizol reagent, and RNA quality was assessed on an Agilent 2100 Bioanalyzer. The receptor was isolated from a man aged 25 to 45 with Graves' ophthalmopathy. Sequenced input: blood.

The CDR3 region reads CASSLDAEYTQYF. The nucleotide sequence is given as TGTGCCAGCAGCTTAGACGCGGAATATACGCAGTATTTT. The chain is encoded by TRBV7-2 joined to TRBJ2-3; no confident D gene assignment can be made. The V and J ends are trimmed by 1 base and 7 bases, leaving 9 bases between them. The germline V gene specifies SGHTA as CDR1 and FQGNSA as CDR2. Including the terminal cysteine and phenylalanine, the CDR3 comprises 13 residues. The only DNA kept is the CDR3, 39 bases in frame from the first base.